This T cell receptor beta chain was recovered during a study of blood T cell repertoires in COVID-19. Study overall: Sites across the United States, Italy and Spain contributed samples from acute and convalescent COVID-19. Sources were T cells, B-cell-depleted T cells, or PBMCs; the material itself was cDNA or gDNA.

Deletions cut 0 bases from V and 7 bases from J, with 15 bases between. The CDR3 has 14 amino acids. Germline CDR1 reads SQVTM; CDR2 reads ANQGSEA. Original analysis: Cell counts per sample came from amplifying reference gene primers. Measured with immunoSEQ multiplex PCR; TCRdb has only the in-frame clones, and not every one. V, J and clone size derive from that table, while D and trimming were established from the DNA sequence. The sample contains 150,000 to 180,000 clones, around 79% of which appear only once. V and J are TRBV29-1 and TRBJ1-2; tentatively, D is TRBD1 (5 bases). This clonotype was obtained from a man older than 75 with acute or convalescent COVID-19. The specimen was peripheral blood. DNA for the CDR3: TGCAGCGTTGAAGATAAGCGGGGACTGGGTGGCTACACCTTC. Its protein product is CSVEDKRGLGGYTF.